This record concerns one T cell receptor beta chain sequence. This entry is derived from a study of shared clonotypes between healthy human individuals. Only in-frame clones appear in the TCRdb table, and some are missing; sequencing was by immunoSEQ multiplex PCR. The sample consists of approximately 2.4 million clones, about 94% of them appearing once. V dropped 2 bases and J dropped 2; count of bases not matched to a gene: 2. CDR3 size: 16 residues. Germline CDR1 is LGHNA and CDR2 is YNFKEQ. Sequenced sample: naive CD4+ T cells sorted from blood. Subset denoted: CD45RA+ positively selected. The sequence came from a man aged 18 to 35 in good health. The J gene is TRBJ2-1, the V gene TRBV4-2; 11 bases are shared with TRBD2. The CDR3 bases are TGTGCCAGCAGCCAACCGGGACTAGCGGCCTACAATGAGCAGTTCTTC. Translation gives CASSQPGLAAYNEQFF.